These 21 T cell receptor beta chains were sequenced from one sample in a study of T cells after yellow fever vaccination. Each CDR3 protein gets one entry after TCRdb re-called the 5' RACE reads with MiXCR. The data show approximately 580,000 distinct CDR3 sequences, around 16% seen once. The sequences come from PBMCs, collected 5 days after the first yellow fever vaccination. These receptor sequences come from a man aged 18 to 29 who received the YFV17D yellow fever vaccine.

Only a few counts were recorded for this clonotype. The gene calls are TRBV12-3 or TRBV12-4 and TRBJ1-1, with 9 bases fitting TRBD1. Trimming removed 6 bases from V and 11 bases from J; junction bases left unmatched: 4. The CDR3 has 11 residues. This CDR3 reads CASRDRGEAFF. As DNA, the CDR3 is TGTGCCAGCAGGGACAGGGGAGAGGCTTTCTTT.

V gene TRBV20-1 combines with J gene TRBJ1-1; 9 nucleotides match TRBD1. The CDR3 runs 12 residues. Germline CDR1 and CDR2: DFQATT and SNEGSKA (reference sequence). The CDR3 loop is CRGQGPNTEAFF. CDR3 coding DNA: TGCAGAGGACAGGGGCCGAACACTGAAGCTTTCTTT.

This chain links TRBV4-2 with TRBJ2-5; 7 positions match TRBD1. CDR1 and CDR2 (germline): LGHNA, YNFKEQ. This CDR3 is 13 amino acids long. The V gene end was trimmed by 6 bases and the J gene end by 3 bases; junction bases not matched to a gene: 4. This CDR3 is CASSHRGEETQYF. The DNA for the CDR3 is TGTGCCAGCAGTCACAGGGGTGAAGAGACCCAGTACTTC.

The chain has TRBV20-1 and TRBJ2-7; D possibly uses TRBD1 or TRBD2 (5 bases each). Trimming pared 6 bases from V and 4 bases from J, leaving 13 bases between. The CDR3 consists of 12 residues. The germline CDR1 and CDR2 sequences are DFQATT and SNEGSKA (reference sequence). CDR3 nucleotides: TGCAGTGCCGCTGTGGGGGTTTACGAGCAGTACTTC. It translates to CSAAVGVYEQYF.

V is TRBV23-1 and J is TRBJ2-5; D possibly uses TRBD1 or TRBD2 (6 bases each). TRBV23-1 is treated as an ORF (open reading frame) with a function not yet certain. With 3 bases removed from V and 4 bases from J, the gap between germline ends came to 18 bases. This CDR3 comprises 16 residues. The CDR3 reads CASSHLGGSMRETQYF. The CDR3 DNA reads as TGCGCCAGCAGTCACTTAGGGGGGTCCATGAGAGAGACCCAGTACTTC.

The chain couples TRBV7-2 to TRBJ1-1; D ambiguous. Germline assignment: CDR1 SGHTA and CDR2 FQGNSA. Trimming cost V 8 bases and J 8 bases, with 18 bases left between them. This CDR3 region has 13 residues. CDR3 sequence reads: CASSSGQRLEAFF. The CDR3 DNA reads TGTGCCAGCTCGAGTGGGCAGCGACTAGAAGCTTTCTTT.

This clonotype occurred a few times. The genes are TRBV7-2 and TRBJ1-2; TRBD1 matches 11 bases. The V gene's germline CDR1 is SGHTA and CDR2 FQGNSA. This CDR3 contains 17 residues. The trim removed 5 bases at V and 6 bases at J, leaving 14 bases unmatched. The CDR3 DNA reads as TGTGCCAGCAGCACAGGAGCCGGGACAGGGGGTGGGCATGGCTACACCTTC. Residues: CASSTGAGTGGGHGYTF.

In its sample, this clonotype was seen a few times. V is TRBV15 and J is TRBJ1-6; maybe TRBD1 (5 bases). Trimming removed 3 bases at V and 6 bases at J, with 12 bases between. This CDR3 comprises 15 residues. Per the germline V gene, CDR1 is LNHNV and CDR2 is YYDKDF (reference sequence). CDR3 protein: CATSSQDRRNSPLHF. CDR3 bases: TGTGCCACCAGCAGCCAAGACAGACGTAATTCACCCCTCCACTTT.

This clonotype occurred many times. The genes are TRBV25-1 and TRBJ1-3; no firm D call. Trimming took 6 bases from V and 2 from J, leaving 11 bases between them. The germline gives CDR1 MGHDK, CDR2 SYGVNS. The CDR3 length is 14 residues. The CDR3 spells CASSPGHTGNTIYF. The DNA of the CDR3 is TGTGCCAGCAGCCCCGGCCATACTGGAAACACCATATATTTT.

This clonotype was picked up many times. V is TRBV19 and J is TRBJ2-5, with 8 bases identical to TRBD1. Germline CDR1 LNHDA, CDR2 SQIVND (reference sequence). The CDR3 loop spans 13 amino acids. V trimming: 5 bases; J trimming: 4 bases; junction bases outside the gene matches: 3. The CDR3 here is CASSEGTGETQYF. The CDR3 bases are TGTGCCAGTAGTGAAGGGACAGGAGAGACCCAGTACTTC.

This clonotype has a count of ten or more. The chain couples TRBV4-3 to TRBJ2-1, with a possible D match to TRBD2 (5 bases). CDR3 length: 16 amino acids. Germline assignment: CDR1 LGHNA and CDR2 YSLEER. The ends were cut back, 0 bases at V and 4 bases at J, with 13 bases in the middle. The CDR3 loop is CASSQDSSGGYNEQFF. DNA for the CDR3: TGCGCCAGCAGCCAAGATTCCAGCGGAGGTTACAATGAGCAGTTCTTC.

This clonotype was counted a few times. This rearrangement joins TRBV28 to TRBJ2-5; D ambiguous. Germline V lookup: CDR1 MDHEN, CDR2 SYDVKM. This CDR3 comprises 11 residues. Trimming shortened V by 6 bases and J by 3 bases, and 5 bases separated the two germline ends. The CDR3, as DNA: TGTGCCAGCAGCCGAAAAGAGACCCAGTACTTC. Its protein is CASSRKETQYF.

This clonotype was seen more than once but under ten times. V gene TRBV5-1 combines with J gene TRBJ2-3; D remains unclear. Germline V lookup: CDR1 SGHRS, CDR2 YFSETQ. The V and J ends lost 4 bases and 2 bases respectively, with 11 bases between them. The CDR3 sequence is 14 residues long. The CDR3 DNA reads as TGCGCCAGCAGCAGCACTGCAATCACAGATACGCAGTATTTT. It yields the protein CASSSTAITDTQYF.

This clonotype was recorded a few times. The chain links TRBV5-5 to TRBJ1-1, with D possibly matching TRBD1 (6 bases). CDR1 is SGHKS, CDR2 YYEKEE, per germline (reference sequence). CDR3 length: 16 residues. V lost 1 base and J lost 5, with 18 bases in between. CDR3 DNA: TGTGCCAGCAGCTTGTTGGGCTCAGGGGTTGGAACTGAAGCTTTCTTT. It translates to CASSLLGSGVGTEAFF.

This clonotype was detected only a few times. The chain recombines TRBV29-1 with TRBJ2-3; the D gene is possibly TRBD2 (6 bases). Per the germline V gene, CDR1 is SQVTM and CDR2 is ANQGSEA. CDR3 length: 13 residues. Trimming left V 3 bases short and J 8 bases short, with 15 bases between. CDR3 in amino acids: CSVDSILEGTQYF. The CDR3 nucleotides read TGCAGCGTTGATTCGATTCTGGAGGGTACGCAGTATTTT.

CDR3 sequence (DNA): TGTGCCAGCAGTTTAGGGCAGTTCTTGGCCCAGCATTTT. Its protein is CASSLGQFLAQHF. The chain is built from TRBV27 and TRBJ1-5, with unresolved D. The CDR3 length is 13 residues. V was pared by 2 bases and J by 11 bases, with 13 bases between. Germline V gene sequence: CDR1 MNHEY, CDR2 SMNVEV (reference sequence).

This clonotype was picked up many times. The V and J genes are TRBV5-5 and TRBJ2-3, with TRBD1 matching over 8 bases. Trimming cost V 3 bases and J 3 bases; bases outside gene matches: 6. Per the germline V gene, CDR1 is SGHKS and CDR2 is YYEKEE (reference sequence). The CDR3 has 15 amino acids. CDR3 amino acids: CASSWTGLFTDTQYF. CDR3 nucleotide sequence: TGTGCCAGCAGCTGGACAGGGCTTTTTACAGATACGCAGTATTTT.

The chain employs TRBV7-2 and TRBJ2-3; TRBD1 agrees at 9 bases. With V trimmed by 3 bases and J by 4 bases, 5 bases remained unmatched. The V gene's germline CDR1 is SGHTA and CDR2 FQGNSA. The CDR3 has 15 residues. The CDR3 loop reads CASSLGGQGSDTQYF. CDR3 DNA: TGTGCCAGCAGCTTGGGGGGACAGGGCTCAGATACGCAGTATTTT.

This clonotype has only a few counts. The chain employs TRBV3-1 and TRBJ2-5; tentatively, D is TRBD2 (5 bases). V was clipped by 3 bases and J by 3 bases, with 5 bases between them. Germline CDR1 LGHDT, CDR2 YNNKEL (reference sequence). The CDR3 runs to 12 residues. The CDR3 nucleotides read TGTGCCAGCAGCCAGAGGGAAGAGACCCAGTACTTC. It is translated as CASSQREETQYF.

This clonotype has more than one count but fewer than ten. V is TRBV7-2 and J is TRBJ1-2; a possible D gene is TRBD1 (5 bases). Trimming removed 3 bases at V and 0 bases at J, with 11 bases between. This CDR3 region has 15 residues. Germline V gives CDR1 SGHTA, CDR2 FQGNSA. The CDR3 DNA reads TGTGCCAGCAGCTTTATTGGGGGAACTAACTATGGCTACACCTTC. Translating it yields CASSFIGGTNYGYTF.

The genes are TRBV19 and TRBJ2-1; 8 bases match TRBD1. CDR3 length: 14 residues. V lost 8 bases and J lost 7; bases outside the gene matches: 10. Germline CDR1 and CDR2: LNHDA and SQIVND (reference sequence). The CDR3 sequence is CASSTTTGANEQFF. The CDR3 DNA reads TGTGCCAGTTCCACGACGACAGGGGCTAATGAGCAGTTCTTC.